This T cell receptor (beta chain) was observed in a study of blood T cell repertoires in COVID-19. About the study: Both acute and convalescent COVID-19 samples were obtained from the United States, Italy and Spain. T cells, B-cell-depleted T cells, or PBMCs provided the cDNA or gDNA that served as material.

The junction had 3 bases not matched to a gene; V was cut back by 6 bases and J by 1 base. Germline CDR1 is MDHEN and CDR2 is SYDVKM. CDR3 size: 15 residues. In the source study's methods: Amplification from reference gene primers served as the basis for estimated nucleated cell counts. TCRdb's table, derived via immunoSEQ multiplex PCR, lists solely in-frame clones and lacks some. The V and J calls and clone size are taken from that table; D and trimming were inferred from the DNA. The table includes about 80,000 clones, more than 70% detected once. Source material: peripheral blood. This sequence originates from a man at least 80 years old with active or convalescent COVID-19. The V gene is TRBV28, the J gene TRBJ2-2; TRBD2 aligns across 9 bases. This CDR3 is CASSFSGRNTGELFF. CDR3 bases: TGTGCCAGCAGCTTTAGCGGGAGGAACACCGGGGAGCTGTTTTTT.